This passage covers 8 T cell receptor beta chains from one sample sequenced in a study of blood T cell repertoires in COVID-19. Generated by immunoSEQ multiplex PCR, the TCRdb table keeps only in-frame clones and is missing some. The sample has 180,000 or so clones, 70% to 90% seen once; the top ten hold almost 1%. The sequencing input was peripheral blood. The receptors shown here come from a man younger than 35 with acute or convalescent COVID-19.

This chain joins TRBV6-6 and TRBJ1-4; 7 bases map to TRBD1. Per the germline V gene, CDR1 is MNHNY and CDR2 is SVGAGI (reference sequence). The CDR3 has 13 amino acids. V lost 7 bases to trimming and J lost 5 bases; unmatched junction nucleotides: 4. CDR3 protein: CASTRGQNEKLFF. In nucleotides, the CDR3 is TGTGCCAGCACCAGGGGACAGAATGAAAAACTGTTTTTT.

This clone appeared once. V is TRBV18 and J is TRBJ2-7; D is possibly TRBD2 (6 bases). The germline V gene has CDR1 KGHSH and CDR2 LQKENI. The CDR3 runs 15 residues. V lost 6 bases and J 2 bases, leaving 17 bases between the germline ends. CDR3 loop: CASSPTSGGTYEQYF. CDR3 coding DNA: TGTGCCAGCTCCCCGACTAGTGGAGGCACCTACGAGCAGTACTTC.

The chain recombines TRBV6-6 with TRBJ1-6, with TRBD1 matching over 9 bases. Germline-derived CDR1 and CDR2 are MNHNY and SVGAGI (reference sequence). V was pared by 9 bases and J by 6 bases, with 0 bases of the junction left unmatched. The CDR3 runs 12 residues. The CDR3 bases are TGTGCCAGGGGACAGGGTAATTCACCCCTCCACTTT. This translates into CARGQGNSPLHF.

This rearrangement joins TRBV5-1 to TRBJ2-7, with 8 positions matching TRBD1. CDR1 is SGHRS and CDR2 is YFSETQ in the germline V gene. The CDR3 is 15 amino acids. V lost 4 bases and J lost 2; bases outside the gene matches: 8. The CDR3 DNA follows: TGCGCCAGCAGCATAGGACAGGGCGCCACCTACGAGCAGTACTTC. Translating it yields CASSIGQGATYEQYF.

V is TRBV5-8 and J is TRBJ1-4; D call uncertain. CDR1 SGHTS and CDR2 YDEGEE come from the germline V gene. Trimming took 0 bases from V and 3 from J, leaving 12 bases between them. CDR3 size: 16 residues. The DNA of the CDR3 is TGTGCCAGCAGCTTGGTAAAGGGAGACTCTAATGAAAAACTGTTTTTT. It translates to CASSLVKGDSNEKLFF.

This rearrangement joins TRBV4-1 to TRBJ2-1, with TRBD2 matching 10 bases. The CDR3 has 16 amino acids. From germline, CDR1 is MGHRA and CDR2 YSYEKL. Trimming took 1 base from V and 7 from J; bases not matched to a gene: 7. As DNA, the CDR3 is TGCGCCAGCAGCCAAGTTCAAGCGGGGGGGCGGAATGAGCAGTTCTTC. This sequence encodes CASSQVQAGGRNEQFF.

The chain joins TRBV5-4 to TRBJ1-1; TRBD1 is a possible D gene (5 bases). Trimming removed 2 bases from V and 0 bases from J, with 11 bases in between. Per the germline V gene, CDR1 is SGHNT and CDR2 is YYREEE (reference sequence). The CDR3 extends over 15 amino acids. Here the CDR3 reads CASSFPGLLNTEAFF. CDR3 bases: TGTGCCAGCAGCTTTCCGGGACTTTTGAACACTGAAGCTTTCTTT.

CDR3 sequence reads: CATSDPPGQGAEGYTF. The CDR3 DNA reads TGTGCCACCAGTGACCCCCCGGGACAGGGAGCAGAAGGCTACACCTTC. V is TRBV24-1 and J is TRBJ1-2; 9 bases line up with TRBD1. This CDR3 contains 16 residues. From germline, CDR1 is KGHDR and CDR2 SFDVKD. V was clipped by 4 bases and J by 8 bases; unmatched bases: 13.